These T cell receptor beta chains were read from a single sample in a study of cytotoxic CD8 clonotypes in ibrutinib-treated CLL. Repertoires were generated with immunoSEQ multiplex PCR, while TCRdb's copy carries only in-frame clones and drops some. The table records about 150,000 clones, 60% to 85% of them present only once. Material: PBMCs, obtained after 24 months of ibrutinib treatment. Receptors were obtained from a human donor with chronic lymphocytic leukemia. Each CDR3 is given with its conserved first and last residue. Fields, in order: V gene, clone size, J gene, D gene, CDR3 protein, CDR3 DNA. The D gene is left open where the match is weak. Clone size appears in some rows only: once, few, many, or a class for an expanded clone.

V gene: TRBV5-6
clone size: .
J gene: TRBJ2-1
D gene: TRBD1
CDR3 protein: CASSLPGGEQFF
CDR3 DNA: TGTGCCAGCAGCCTCCCAGGGGGAGAGCAGTTCTTC

V gene: TRBV7-2
clone size: .
J gene: TRBJ2-3
D gene: .
CDR3 protein: CASSQSLGGTDTQYF
CDR3 DNA: TGTGCCAGCAGCCAATCACTAGGGGGCACAGATACGCAGTATTTT

V gene: TRBV5-1
clone size: once
J gene: TRBJ2-1
D gene: .
CDR3 protein: CASTLGGSHNEQFF
CDR3 DNA: TGCGCCAGCACCTTGGGCGGCTCCCACAATGAGCAGTTCTTC

V gene: TRBV18
clone size: .
J gene: TRBJ2-2
D gene: TRBD1
CDR3 protein: CASSPTGQTAGELFF
CDR3 DNA: TGTGCCAGCTCACCGACAGGGCAGACCGCCGGGGAGCTGTTTTTT

V gene: TRBV7-3
clone size: .
J gene: TRBJ2-1
D gene: .
CDR3 protein: CASSRGASRRNEQFF
CDR3 DNA: TGTGCCAGCAGCCGGGGGGCTAGCCGGAGAAATGAGCAGTTCTTC

V gene: TRBV6-6
clone size: once
J gene: TRBJ1-3
D gene: .
CDR3 protein: CASSYQDAGSGNTIYF
CDR3 DNA: TGTGCCAGCAGTTACCAGGACGCCGGCTCTGGAAACACCATATATTTT

V gene: TRBV4-2
clone size: .
J gene: TRBJ2-1
D gene: TRBD2
CDR3 protein: CASSRGGGEQFF
CDR3 DNA: TGTGCCAGCAGCCGGGGCGGGGGTGAGCAGTTCTTC

V gene: TRBV9
clone size: .
J gene: TRBJ2-7
D gene: TRBD2
CDR3 protein: CASSAGTSGSYEQYF
CDR3 DNA: TGTGCCAGCAGCGCCGGGACTAGCGGCTCCTACGAGCAGTACTTC

V gene: TRBV9
clone size: few
J gene: TRBJ2-3
D gene: TRBD2
CDR3 protein: CASSPLAGGFDTQYF
CDR3 DNA: TGTGCCAGCAGCCCCCTAGCGGGAGGGTTTGATACGCAGTATTTT

V gene: TRBV10-2
clone size: .
J gene: TRBJ1-6
D gene: .
CDR3 protein: CASSEPRQEGDSPLHF
CDR3 DNA: TGCGCCAGCAGTGAGCCCCGACAGGAGGGTGATTCACCCCTCCACTTT

V gene: TRBV27
clone size: medium-sized
J gene: TRBJ2-7
D gene: .
CDR3 protein: CASSLGGARQYF
CDR3 DNA: TGTGCCAGCAGTTTGGGCGGAGCACGGCAGTACTTC

V gene: TRBV29-1
clone size: .
J gene: TRBJ2-5
D gene: .
CDR3 protein: CSSGGAGGTQYF
CDR3 DNA: TGCAGCTCTGGGGGGGCCGGGGGGACCCAGTACTTC

V gene: TRBV18
clone size: few
J gene: TRBJ1-1
D gene: .
CDR3 protein: CASSPALDTEAFF
CDR3 DNA: TGTGCCAGCTCACCGGCCCTAGACACTGAAGCTTTCTTT

V gene: TRBV29-1
clone size: .
J gene: TRBJ2-5
D gene: .
CDR3 protein: CSVDSGKETQYF
CDR3 DNA: TGCAGCGTTGATTCAGGGAAAGAGACCCAGTACTTC

V gene: TRBV28
clone size: .
J gene: TRBJ2-3
D gene: TRBD1
CDR3 protein: CASSPRDRGSTDTQYF
CDR3 DNA: TGTGCCAGCAGTCCCCGGGACAGGGGTAGCACAGATACGCAGTATTTT

V gene: TRBV7-3
clone size: .
J gene: TRBJ2-3
D gene: .
CDR3 protein: CASSLTQRTTQYF
CDR3 DNA: TGTGCCAGCAGCTTAACCCAGCGGACTACGCAGTATTTT

V gene: TRBV15
clone size: .
J gene: TRBJ1-5
D gene: .
CDR3 protein: CATSRATWGNQPQHF
CDR3 DNA: TGTGCCACCAGCAGGGCCACATGGGGCAATCAGCCCCAGCATTTT

V gene: TRBV1
clone size: few
J gene: TRBJ2-7
D gene: .
CDR3 protein: CTSTTRGLAAPSYEQYF
CDR3 DNA: TGCACCAGCACTACACGGGGACTAGCGGCCCCCTCCTACGAGCAGTACTTC

V gene: TRBV7-2
clone size: few
J gene: TRBJ1-1
D gene: .
CDR3 protein: CASSQNWGTEAFF
CDR3 DNA: TGTGCCAGCAGCCAAAACTGGGGCACTGAAGCTTTCTTT

V gene: TRBV7-3
clone size: .
J gene: TRBJ2-7
D gene: .
CDR3 protein: CASSSTGGREQYF
CDR3 DNA: TGTGCCAGCAGCTCAACCGGGGGGCGCGAGCAGTACTTC

V gene: TRBV27
clone size: few
J gene: TRBJ2-1
D gene: .
CDR3 protein: CASRTGGIYNEQFF
CDR3 DNA: TGTGCCAGTAGGACAGGCGGGATCTACAATGAGCAGTTCTTC

V gene: TRBV9
clone size: .
J gene: TRBJ2-2
D gene: .
CDR3 protein: CASSVVGQGTGELFF
CDR3 DNA: TGTGCCAGCAGCGTAGTGGGGCAGGGCACCGGGGAGCTGTTTTTT

V gene: TRBV7-8
clone size: .
J gene: TRBJ1-5
D gene: .
CDR3 protein: CASSLFPGQPQHF
CDR3 DNA: TGTGCCAGCAGCTTATTCCCGGGGCAGCCCCAGCATTTT

V gene: TRBV15
clone size: .
J gene: TRBJ2-3
D gene: TRBD1
CDR3 protein: CATSRDWGTGGTDTQYF
CDR3 DNA: TGTGCCACCAGCAGAGATTGGGGGACAGGAGGCACAGATACGCAGTATTTT

V gene: TRBV5-1
clone size: .
J gene: TRBJ2-2
D gene: .
CDR3 protein: CASSLGGTGELFF
CDR3 DNA: TGCGCCAGCAGCTTGGGCGGAACCGGGGAGCTGTTTTTT

V gene: TRBV2
clone size: once
J gene: TRBJ2-5
D gene: .
CDR3 protein: CASSPGETQYF
CDR3 DNA: TGTGCCAGCAGCCCAGGGGAGACCCAGTACTTC

V gene: TRBV18
clone size: .
J gene: TRBJ2-7
D gene: .
CDR3 protein: CASSSQPSYEQYF
CDR3 DNA: TGTGCCAGCTCATCCCAACCCTCCTACGAGCAGTACTTC

V gene: TRBV10-3
clone size: .
J gene: TRBJ2-5
D gene: TRBD1
CDR3 protein: CAIRDREETQYF
CDR3 DNA: TGTGCCATCAGGGACAGGGAAGAGACCCAGTACTTC